These 3 T cell receptor beta chains share one sample of origin, sequenced in a study of shared clonotypes between healthy human individuals. As defined, naive CD8 cells were CD45RO-negative and positively selected for CCR7, with terminally differentiated effector memory CD45RA+ cells excluded. Sequencing used immunoSEQ multiplex PCR; TCRdb keeps in-frame clones, though not all of them. The repertoire holds about 2.2 million clones, with 80% to 95% as singletons. Sequenced input: naive CD8+ T cells from PBMCs. These receptors all come from a man younger than 35 in good health. Some clones in this sample may be carry-over from other donors' samples.

This clone was observed once. The CDR3 DNA reads TGTGCCAGCAGTGAACACAATGAGCAGTTCTTC. Amino acids: CASSEHNEQFF. The chain is built from TRBV25-1 and TRBJ2-1; D is unresolved. The germline V and J ends were trimmed by 2 bases and 5 bases, with 1 base remaining between them. Germline values: CDR1 MGHDK, CDR2 SYGVNS. The CDR3 runs 11 residues.

In the case of this clone: Distinct nucleotide sequences in the sample also encode this CDR3. The chain is built from TRBV27 and TRBJ1-1; 7 nucleotides align to TRBD1. This CDR3 is built from 14 residues. V shed 5 bases and J 4 bases; nucleotides not matched to a gene: 7. CDR1 is MNHEY and CDR2 is SMNVEV in the germline V gene (reference sequence). DNA of the CDR3: TGTGCCAGCAGTCCCAGGGGGGCGGGCACTGAAGCTTTCTTT. Its translation is CASSPRGAGTEAFF.

A note on this clone: This sample includes further DNA sequences coding for the same CDR3. The V call is TRBV29-1, the J call TRBJ2-7, with a possible D match to TRBD1 (6 bases). Trimming removed 7 bases from V and 6 bases from J, with 10 bases in between. The CDR3 spans 10 residues. Germline values: CDR1 SQVTM, CDR2 ANQGSEA. CDR3 sequence (DNA): TGCAGCGCCACAGGGCCCGAGCAGTACTTC. Its protein product is CSATGPEQYF.